This T cell receptor beta chain was sequenced for a study of cytotoxic CD8 clonotypes in ibrutinib-treated CLL (TCRdb year 2021). With regard to the full study: The cohort had around twelve relapsed/refractory and around 15 treatment-naive patients; 17 to 18 were IGHV unmutated. Partial responses were observed in approximately 24 patients and complete responses in 2; after a median follow-up of around 64 months, remission was maintained in 14 patients and progression was observed in around twelve. Response samples were taken after a median of about a year on treatment, ranging from about 6 to 36 months. On average, each sample yielded some 250,000 productive templates and tens of thousands of productive rearrangements. Of the approximately 91 people in the trial, approximately 24 had longitudinal samples available. Cryopreserved peripheral blood mononuclear cells were collected before treatment, at response, and at either disease progression or sustained remission. Every sample from remission and from progressive disease was obtained while the patients were still on ibrutinib.

What the time point label conveys for this sample: 24 months on ibrutinib. Around 2 micrograms of genomic DNA were extracted from cryopreserved PBMCs for TCR beta library preparation. Longitudinal blood samples from CLL patients on ibrutinib monotherapy were analyzed using high-throughput TCR beta sequencing. The patients took part in an open-label, single-center phase 2 trial of ibrutinib monotherapy. The goal of deep resolution MiSeq sequencing was a depth between 1 in 1 million and 1 in 200,000 T cells, and coverage averaged 10x per clonotype. TCR beta libraries were generated with the immunoSEQ hsTCRB Kit. The original methods were these. Data were analyzed with ImmunoSEQ Data Assistant and ImmunoSEQ Analyzer, with V, D and J genes assigned per IMGT definitions. Clonality was computed as one minus normalized Shannon entropy of productive rearrangement frequencies, ranging from 0 to 1. Public clonotype analysis was restricted to overrepresented clonotypes comprising at least 0.05% of each patient's repertoire. Approximately 12 age-matched healthy donor repertoires from immuneACCESS were used as controls for clonality. TCRdb provides this immuneACCESS table in a form limited to in-frame rearrangements. Some clones are lacking; in checked studies, under half of them reflect an unresolved V gene, and why the rest are absent is not known. D and trimming come from the DNA, and the V and J calls and clone size come from that table. The sample yields roughly 250,000 clones; roughly 70% were counted once. In total, the top ten clones hold roughly 15% of the sample.

Overall study results and their limits: Sampling times were not matched between patients in sustained remission and patients whose disease was progressing, and lymph node repertoires were not examined. At baseline, clonality was higher than in age-matched healthy donors and showed a strong correlation with circulating CD8+ T-cell counts. Clonality rose at ibrutinib response, remained stable during sustained remission, and dropped back toward baseline at progression. Public clonotypes were rare and either shrank or stayed stable during treatment, and the rise in clonality at ibrutinib response reflected expansion of private clonotypes.

Comment on this clone: It has no known antigen specificity. No qualities accompany the bases; no much larger clone lies one base away.

CDR1 and CDR2 (SGHRS, YFSETQ) derive from the germline V gene. V has 4 bases trimmed and J has 0 bases trimmed; junction bases matching no gene number 3. From its cysteine to its phenylalanine, the CDR3 spans 15 amino acids. Left in the record is the CDR3 DNA by itself, 45 bases read in frame from the first base. This receptor was taken from a human donor with chronic lymphocytic leukemia. The source was PBMCs, collected after 24 months of ibrutinib treatment. The chain links TRBV5-1 with TRBJ2-3; 9 bases in the middle match TRBD1. The nucleotide sequence reads TGCGCCAGCAGCGAGGGACAGGGAAGCACAGATACGCAGTATTTT. Its protein is CASSEGQGSTDTQYF. The CDR3 plus the reference TRBV5-1 and TRBJ2-3 genes for the other parts give the full variable domain: KAGVTQTPRYLIKTRGQQVTLSCSPISGHRSVSWYQQTPGQGLQFLFEYFSETQRNKGNFPGRFSGRQFSNSRSEMNVSTLELGDSALYLCASSEGQGSTDTQYFGPGTRLTVL.